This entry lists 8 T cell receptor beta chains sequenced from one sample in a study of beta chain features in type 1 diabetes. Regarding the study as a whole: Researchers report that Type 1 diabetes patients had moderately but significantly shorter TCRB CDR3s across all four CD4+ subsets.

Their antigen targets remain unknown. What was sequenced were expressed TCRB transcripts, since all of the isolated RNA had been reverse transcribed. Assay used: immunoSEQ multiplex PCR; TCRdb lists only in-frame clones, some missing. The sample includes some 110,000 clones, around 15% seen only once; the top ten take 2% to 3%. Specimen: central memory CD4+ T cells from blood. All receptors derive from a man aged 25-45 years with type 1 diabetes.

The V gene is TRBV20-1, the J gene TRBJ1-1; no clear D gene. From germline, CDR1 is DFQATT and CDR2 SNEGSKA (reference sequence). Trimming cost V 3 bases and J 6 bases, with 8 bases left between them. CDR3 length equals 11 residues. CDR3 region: CSASPGAEAFF. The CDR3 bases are TGCAGTGCTAGCCCCGGCGCTGAAGCTTTCTTT.

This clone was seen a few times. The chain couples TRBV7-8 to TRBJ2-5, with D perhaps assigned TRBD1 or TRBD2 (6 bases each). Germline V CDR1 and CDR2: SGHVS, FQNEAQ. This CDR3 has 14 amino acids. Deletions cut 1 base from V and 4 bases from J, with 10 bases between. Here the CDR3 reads CASSLGGRGETQYF. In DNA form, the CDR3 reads TGTGCCAGCAGCTTAGGGGGGCGGGGAGAGACCCAGTACTTC.

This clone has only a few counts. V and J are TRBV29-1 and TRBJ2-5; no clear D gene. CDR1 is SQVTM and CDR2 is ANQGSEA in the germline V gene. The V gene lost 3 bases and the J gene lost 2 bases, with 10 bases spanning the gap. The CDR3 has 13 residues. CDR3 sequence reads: CSVEILIQETQYF. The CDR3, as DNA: TGCAGCGTTGAGATACTTATACAAGAGACCCAGTACTTC. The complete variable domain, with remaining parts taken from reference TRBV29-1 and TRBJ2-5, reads SAVISQKPSRDICQRGTSLTIQCQVDSQVTMMFWYRQQPGQSLTLIATANQGSEATYESGFVIDKFPISRPNLTFSTLTVSNMSPEDSSIYLCSVEILIQETQYFGPGTRLLVL.

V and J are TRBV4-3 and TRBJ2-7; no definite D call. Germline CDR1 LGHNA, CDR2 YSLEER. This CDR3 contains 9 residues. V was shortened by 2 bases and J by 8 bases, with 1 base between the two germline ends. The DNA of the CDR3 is TGCGCCAGCAGCCAAAAGCAGTACTTC. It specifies CASSQKQYF.

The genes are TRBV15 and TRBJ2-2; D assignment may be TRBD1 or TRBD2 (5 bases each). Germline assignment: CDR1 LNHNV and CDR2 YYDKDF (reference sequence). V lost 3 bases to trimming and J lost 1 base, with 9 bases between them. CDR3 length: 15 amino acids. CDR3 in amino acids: CATSRGRQNTGELFF. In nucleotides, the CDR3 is TGTGCCACCAGCAGGGGACGGCAGAACACCGGGGAGCTGTTTTTT.

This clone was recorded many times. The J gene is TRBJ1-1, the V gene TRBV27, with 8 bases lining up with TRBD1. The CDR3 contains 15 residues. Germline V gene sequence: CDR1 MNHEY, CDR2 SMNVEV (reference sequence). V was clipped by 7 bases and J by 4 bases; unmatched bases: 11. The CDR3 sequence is CASTRGQGQGTEAFF. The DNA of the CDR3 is TGTGCCAGCACCCGAGGACAGGGCCAAGGCACTGAAGCTTTCTTT.

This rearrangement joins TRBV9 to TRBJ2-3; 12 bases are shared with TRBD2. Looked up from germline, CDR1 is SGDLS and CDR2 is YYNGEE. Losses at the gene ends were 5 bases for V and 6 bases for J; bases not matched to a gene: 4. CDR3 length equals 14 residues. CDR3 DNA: TGTGCCAGCAGTGGACTAGCGGGGTTGGATACGCAGTATTTT. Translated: CASSGLAGLDTQYF.

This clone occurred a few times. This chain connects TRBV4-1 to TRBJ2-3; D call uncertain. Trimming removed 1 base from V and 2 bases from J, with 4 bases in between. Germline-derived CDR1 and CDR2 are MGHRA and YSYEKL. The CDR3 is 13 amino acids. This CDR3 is CASSQVDTDTQYF. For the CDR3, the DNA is TGCGCCAGCAGCCAAGTCGACACAGATACGCAGTATTTT.